This T cell receptor (beta chain) derives from a study of blood T cell repertoires in COVID-19. Study as a whole: Sites across the United States, Italy and Spain contributed samples from acute and convalescent COVID-19. In each case, the material was cDNA or gDNA derived from T cells, B-cell-depleted T cells, or PBMCs.

This clone was detected only a few times. With 5 bases clipped from V and 7 bases from J, the junction kept 5 bases outside the gene matches. The CDR3 runs to 13 residues. Germline CDR1 is MNHEY and CDR2 is SVGEGT. Original processing notes: The authors estimated nucleated cell counts from reference gene primer amplification. The data were produced by immunoSEQ multiplex PCR, yet TCRdb's version contains in-frame clones alone and is incomplete. V and J calls and clone size come straight from that table; D and trimming were deduced from the DNA. The sample records under 150,000 clones, around 73% being singletons.

The sample consisted of peripheral blood. The sequence was collected from a woman between 50 and 59 years old with active or convalescent COVID-19. The chain joins TRBV6-2 or TRBV6-3 to TRBJ2-7; TRBD1 matches 10 bases. This chain's CDR3 is CASSPGQGREQYF. The CDR3 DNA follows: TGTGCCAGCAGTCCGGGACAGGGGAGGGAGCAGTACTTC.